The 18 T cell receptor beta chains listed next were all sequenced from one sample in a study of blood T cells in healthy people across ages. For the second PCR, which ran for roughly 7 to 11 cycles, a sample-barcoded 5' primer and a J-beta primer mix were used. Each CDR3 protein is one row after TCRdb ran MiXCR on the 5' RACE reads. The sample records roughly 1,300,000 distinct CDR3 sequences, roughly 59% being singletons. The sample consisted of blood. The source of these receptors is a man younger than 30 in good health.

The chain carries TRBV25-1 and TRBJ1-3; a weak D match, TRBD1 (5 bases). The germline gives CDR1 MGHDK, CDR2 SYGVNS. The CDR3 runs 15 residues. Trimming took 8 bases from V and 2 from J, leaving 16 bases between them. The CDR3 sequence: CASGETGVTGNTIYF. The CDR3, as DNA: TGTGCCAGCGGAGAGACGGGGGTAACTGGAAACACCATATATTTT.

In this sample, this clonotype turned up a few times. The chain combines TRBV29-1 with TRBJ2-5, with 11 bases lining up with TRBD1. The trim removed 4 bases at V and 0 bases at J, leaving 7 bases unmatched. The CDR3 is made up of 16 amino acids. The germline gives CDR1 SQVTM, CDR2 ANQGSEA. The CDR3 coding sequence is TGCAGCGTTGCTGCGGGGGACAGGGGGTACCAAGAGACCCAGTACTTC. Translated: CSVAAGDRGYQETQYF.

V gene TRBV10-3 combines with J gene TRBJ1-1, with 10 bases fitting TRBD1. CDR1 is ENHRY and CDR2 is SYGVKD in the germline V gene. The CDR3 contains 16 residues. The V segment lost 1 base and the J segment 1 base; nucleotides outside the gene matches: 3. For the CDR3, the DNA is TGTGCCATCAGTGAGTTCCGGACAGGGGGGAACACTGAAGCTTTCTTT. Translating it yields CAISEFRTGGNTEAFF.

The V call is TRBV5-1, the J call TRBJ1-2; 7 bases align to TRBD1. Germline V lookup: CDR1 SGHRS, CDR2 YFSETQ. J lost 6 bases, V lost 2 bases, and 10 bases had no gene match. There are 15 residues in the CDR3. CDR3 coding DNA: TGCGCCAGCAGCTTACGCTGGGGACAGAGTGATGGCTACACCTTC. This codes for CASSLRWGQSDGYTF.

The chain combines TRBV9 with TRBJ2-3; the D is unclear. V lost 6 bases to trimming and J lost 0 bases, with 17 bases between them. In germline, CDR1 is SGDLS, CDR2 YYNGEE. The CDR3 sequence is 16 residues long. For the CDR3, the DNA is TGTGCCAGCACCTACCCTCCGTCAACTAGCACAGATACGCAGTATTTT. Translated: CASTYPPSTSTDTQYF.

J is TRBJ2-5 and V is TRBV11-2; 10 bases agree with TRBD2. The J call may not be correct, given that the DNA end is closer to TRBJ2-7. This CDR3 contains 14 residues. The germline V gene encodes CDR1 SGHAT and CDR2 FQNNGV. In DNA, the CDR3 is TGTGCCAGCAGCTTGAGCGGGAGGGCCAACGAGCAGTACTTC. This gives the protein CASSLSGRANEQYF.

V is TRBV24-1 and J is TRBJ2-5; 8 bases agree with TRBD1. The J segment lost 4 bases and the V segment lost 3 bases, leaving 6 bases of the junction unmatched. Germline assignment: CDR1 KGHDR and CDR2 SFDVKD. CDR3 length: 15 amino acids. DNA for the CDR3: TGTGCCACCAGTGATGCGTCCAGGGGGCTAGAGACCCAGTACTTC. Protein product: CATSDASRGLETQYF.

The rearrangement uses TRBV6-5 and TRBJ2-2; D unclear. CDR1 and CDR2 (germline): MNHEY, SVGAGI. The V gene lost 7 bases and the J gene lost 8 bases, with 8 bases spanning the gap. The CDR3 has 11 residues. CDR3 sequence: CASKGTGELFF. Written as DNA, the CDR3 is TGTGCCAGCAAGGGAACGGGGGAGCTGTTTTTT.

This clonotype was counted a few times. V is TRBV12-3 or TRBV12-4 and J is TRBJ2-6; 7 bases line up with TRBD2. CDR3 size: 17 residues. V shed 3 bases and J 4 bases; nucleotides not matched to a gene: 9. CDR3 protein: CASSFSSGGVGANVLTF. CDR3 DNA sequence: TGTGCCAGCAGTTTTTCGAGTGGGGGGGTCGGGGCCAACGTCCTGACTTTC.

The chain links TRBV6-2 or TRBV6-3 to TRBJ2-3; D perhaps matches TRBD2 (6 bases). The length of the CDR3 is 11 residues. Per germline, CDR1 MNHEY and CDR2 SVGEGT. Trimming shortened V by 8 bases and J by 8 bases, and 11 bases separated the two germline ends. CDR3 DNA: TGTGCCAGCTTACGGGACTCTACGCAGTATTTT. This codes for CASLRDSTQYF.

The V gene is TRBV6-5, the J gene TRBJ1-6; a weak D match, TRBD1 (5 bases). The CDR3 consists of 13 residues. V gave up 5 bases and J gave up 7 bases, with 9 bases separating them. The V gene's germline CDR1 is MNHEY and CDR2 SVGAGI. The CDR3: CASSDQGNSPLHF. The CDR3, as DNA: TGTGCCAGCAGTGATCAGGGAAATTCACCCCTCCACTTT.

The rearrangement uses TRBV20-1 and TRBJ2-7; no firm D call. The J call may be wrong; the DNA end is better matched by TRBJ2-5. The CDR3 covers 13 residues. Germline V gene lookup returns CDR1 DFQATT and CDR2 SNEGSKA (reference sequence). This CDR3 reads CSARVTSWETQYF. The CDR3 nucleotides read TGCAGTGCTAGAGTTACTTCCTGGGAGACCCAGTACTTC.

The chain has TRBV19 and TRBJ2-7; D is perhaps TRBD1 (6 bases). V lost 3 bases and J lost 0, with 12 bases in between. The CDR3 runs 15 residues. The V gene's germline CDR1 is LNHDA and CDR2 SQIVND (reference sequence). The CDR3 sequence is CASSILQGYSYEQYF. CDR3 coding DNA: TGTGCCAGTAGTATCCTACAGGGATACTCCTACGAGCAGTACTTC.

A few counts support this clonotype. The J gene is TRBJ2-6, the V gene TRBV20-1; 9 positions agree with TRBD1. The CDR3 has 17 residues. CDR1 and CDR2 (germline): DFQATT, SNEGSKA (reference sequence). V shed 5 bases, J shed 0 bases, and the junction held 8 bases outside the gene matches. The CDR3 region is CSAQTGQGVSGANVLTF. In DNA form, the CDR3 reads TGCAGTGCTCAAACGGGACAGGGCGTCTCTGGGGCCAACGTCCTGACTTTC.

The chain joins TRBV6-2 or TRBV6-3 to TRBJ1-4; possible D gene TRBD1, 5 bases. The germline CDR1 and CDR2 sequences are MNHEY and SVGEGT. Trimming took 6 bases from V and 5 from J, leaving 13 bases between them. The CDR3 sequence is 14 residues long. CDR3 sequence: CASRQARQNEKLFF. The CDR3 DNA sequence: TGTGCCAGCAGACAAGCGCGACAGAATGAAAAACTGTTTTTT.

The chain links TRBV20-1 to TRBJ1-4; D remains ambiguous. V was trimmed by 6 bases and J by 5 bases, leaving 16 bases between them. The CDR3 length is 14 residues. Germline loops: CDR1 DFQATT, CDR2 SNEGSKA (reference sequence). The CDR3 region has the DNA TGCAGTGCCCAATCATCAGGAATAAATGAAAAACTGTTTTTT. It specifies CSAQSSGINEKLFF.

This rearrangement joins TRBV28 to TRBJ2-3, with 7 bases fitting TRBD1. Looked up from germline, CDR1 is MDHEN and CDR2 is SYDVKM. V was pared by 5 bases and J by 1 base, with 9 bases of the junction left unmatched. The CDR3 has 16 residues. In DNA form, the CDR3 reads TGTGCCAGCAGTATCCAGACAGGGAGCGGCACAGATACGCAGTATTTT. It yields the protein CASSIQTGSGTDTQYF.

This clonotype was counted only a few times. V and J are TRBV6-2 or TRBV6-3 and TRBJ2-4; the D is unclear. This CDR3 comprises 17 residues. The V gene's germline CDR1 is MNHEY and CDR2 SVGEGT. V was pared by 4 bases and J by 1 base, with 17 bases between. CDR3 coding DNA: TGTGCCAGCAGTTCCCCGGGCGACCTCTCGGCCAAAAACATTCAGTACTTC. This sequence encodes CASSSPGDLSAKNIQYF.